Given below is one TCR beta chain in context. Its specificity is unknown. This record comes from a study of CD8+CD57+ T cells in acquired aplastic anemia. Study at large: Sorted CD4+ and CD8+ cells gave a mean 3.2 ug DNA, range 0.2 to 27.4 ug. Study-level points and caveats: Significance was not reached for CD8+ Simpson's diversity between patients and controls. Roughly 30 was the count of CD8+ CDR3 sequences that patients shared with controls.

CDR3 length: 11 residues. Looked up from germline, CDR1 is ENHRY and CDR2 is SYGVKD. With 3 bases removed from V and 12 bases from J, the gap between germline ends came to 9 bases. Genomic DNA was employed as the template in profiling TCR beta VDJ and CDR3. One entry per CDR3 protein results from TCRdb running MiXCR on the reads. The table has 150,000 to 200,000 distinct CDR3 sequences, over 60% seen once. V is TRBV10-3 and J is TRBJ2-1; D gene ambiguous. This TCR was recovered from a human donor with severe aplastic anemia or a healthy control (not recorded which). The source material was sorted CD4+, CD8+, or CD8+CD57+ T cells (not recorded which) from PBMCs. The CDR3 DNA reads as TGTGCCATCAGTGACACCAGGTCGCAGTTCTTC. The encoded protein is CAISDTRSQFF.